What follows are 21 T cell receptor beta chains derived from one specimen sequenced in a study of blood T cell repertoires in COVID-19. The repertoire was sequenced with immunoSEQ multiplex PCR; TCRdb's copy has only in-frame clones and lacks some. Of about 190,000 clones listed, approximately 84% are singletons. Sequenced sample: peripheral blood. All receptors derive from an older woman with active or convalescent COVID-19.

This chain links TRBV6-1 with TRBJ1-1; a possible D gene is TRBD1 (6 bases). This CDR3 is built from 20 residues. V gave up 4 bases and J gave up 0 bases, with 27 bases separating them. Germline assignment: CDR1 MNHNS and CDR2 SASEGT. CDR3: CASSGRTGTRAMYLNTEAFF. CDR3 DNA: TGTGCCAGCAGTGGACGCACAGGGACCCGCGCTATGTACTTGAACACTGAAGCTTTCTTT.

V gene TRBV20-1 combines with J gene TRBJ2-1; 11 positions match TRBD2. Germline V gives CDR1 DFQATT, CDR2 SNEGSKA (reference sequence). The length of the CDR3 is 17 residues. The J segment lost 5 bases and the V segment lost 3 bases, leaving 12 bases of the junction unmatched. CDR3 protein: CSASDSGRAFFHNEQFF. The CDR3 nucleotides read TGCAGTGCTAGTGATAGCGGGAGGGCCTTCTTCCACAATGAGCAGTTCTTC.

V usage is TRBV6-5 and J usage is TRBJ1-4; D ambiguous. This CDR3 region has 14 residues. Trimming stripped 5 bases from V and 8 bases from J, with 15 bases between. The germline gives CDR1 MNHEY, CDR2 SVGAGI. The CDR3 DNA follows: TGTGCCAGCAGTAAGGACTGGAGAAGCGAAAAACTGTTTTTT. This sequence encodes CASSKDWRSEKLFF.

V and J are TRBV5-1 and TRBJ1-2, with D maybe TRBD1 (5 bases). The CDR3 is 15 amino acids. Trimming stripped 0 bases from V and 0 bases from J, with 9 bases between. Germline loops: CDR1 SGHRS, CDR2 YFSETQ. Here the CDR3 DNA reads TGCGCCAGCAGCTTGGCCGCAGGGTCTAACTATGGCTACACCTTC. This sequence encodes CASSLAAGSNYGYTF.

The genes are TRBV6-2 or TRBV6-3 and TRBJ2-7; 7 bases are shared with TRBD2. Germline CDR1 reads MNHEY; CDR2 reads SVGEGT. This CDR3 contains 15 residues. Unmatched junction bases numbered 11, after V lost 5 bases and J lost 4 bases. The CDR3 DNA is TGTGCCAGCAGTCAGTCTCTAGCGGAAAATTACGAGCAGTACTTC. Translated: CASSQSLAENYEQYF.

The V gene is TRBV1, the J gene TRBJ2-2; no DNA check was done on the table's D call, TRBD2. TRBV1 is an annotated pseudogene. The CDR3 totals 22 residues. CDR3 bases: TGCACCAGCAGCCAATTTGAGGTCGGGGCGGGAGGGCCGTACGCGAACACCGGGGAGCTGTTTTTT. Translation: CTSSQFEVGAGGPYANTGELFF.

This chain links TRBV5-6 with TRBJ2-1; weak D call: TRBD2 (6 bases). The CDR3 contains 14 residues. Germline V gene data show CDR1 as SGHDT and CDR2 as YYEEEE. V gave up 5 bases and J gave up 2 bases, with 11 bases separating them. CDR3 nucleotides: TGTGCCAGCAGGGAGGGCTTGGCCTACAATGAGCAGTTCTTC. This encodes CASREGLAYNEQFF. Combining the CDR3 with reference TRBV5-6 and TRBJ2-1 gives the whole variable domain DAGVTQSPTHLIKTRGQQVTLRCSPKSGHDTVSWYQQALGQGPQFIFQYYEEEERQRGNFPDRFSGHQFPNYSSELNVNALLLGDSALYLCASREGLAYNEQFFGPGTRLTVL.

This clone was picked up a small number of times. The rearrangement joins TRBV19 to TRBJ2-6; the D gene is possibly TRBD2 (5 bases). V lost 8 bases to trimming and J lost 0 bases, with 11 bases between them. CDR1 is LNHDA and CDR2 is SQIVND in the germline V gene (reference sequence). The CDR3 loop spans 15 amino acids. CDR3 nucleotides: TGTGCCAGTCTCCGGGGAACCTCTGGGGCCAACGTCCTGACTTTC. Protein sequence: CASLRGTSGANVLTF.

The chain couples TRBV27 to TRBJ2-5; 8 nucleotides line up with TRBD2. The CDR3 is 14 residues long. V lost 1 base and J lost 3; bases outside the gene matches: 1. The germline V gene encodes CDR1 MNHEY and CDR2 SMNVEV (reference sequence). The CDR3 loop is CASSLYGREETQYF. The CDR3 region has the DNA TGTGCCAGCAGTTTATACGGGAGGGAAGAGACCCAGTACTTC.

V is TRBV5-6 and J is TRBJ2-7; TRBD2 agrees at 13 bases. V lost 4 bases and J lost 7; bases outside the gene matches: 8. Germline CDR1 and CDR2: SGHDT and YYEEEE. The CDR3 has 15 amino acids. CDR3 residues: CASSRRTSGRGEQYF. The DNA of the CDR3 is TGTGCCAGCAGCCGACGGACTAGCGGGAGAGGGGAGCAGTACTTC.

This CDR3 is CSVEQGGETQYF. The CDR3 DNA reads as TGCAGCGTTGAGCAGGGAGGAGAGACCCAGTACTTC. The chain combines TRBV29-1 with TRBJ2-5; D perhaps matches TRBD2 (6 bases). Deletions cut 3 bases from V and 4 bases from J, with 9 bases between. The length of the CDR3 is 12 residues. Per the germline V gene, CDR1 is SQVTM and CDR2 is ANQGSEA.

The J gene is TRBJ2-2, the V gene TRBV28, with 12 bases fitting TRBD2. Trimming cost V 8 bases and J 5 bases; bases outside gene matches: 6. The CDR3 is 15 amino acids. Germline V gene lookup returns CDR1 MDHEN and CDR2 SYDVKM. The CDR3 here is CASGLAGGPTGELFF. CDR3 nucleotides: TGTGCCAGCGGTCTAGCGGGAGGGCCTACCGGGGAGCTGTTTTTT.

This chain uses TRBV19 with TRBJ1-1; D is unresolved. V was cut by 3 bases and J by 5 bases, with 7 bases left in between. The CDR3 loop spans 12 amino acids. Germline values: CDR1 LNHDA, CDR2 SQIVND (reference sequence). In DNA, the CDR3 is TGTGCCAGTAGTATCGGGAAAACTGAAGCTTTCTTT. As protein: CASSIGKTEAFF.

The chain joins TRBV5-1 to TRBJ2-5, with a possible D match to TRBD2 (6 bases). Looked up from germline, CDR1 is SGHRS and CDR2 is YFSETQ. V gave up 2 bases and J gave up 1 base, with 12 bases separating them. The CDR3 has 15 amino acids. The CDR3 region is CASSFGGTSQETQYF. CDR3 bases: TGCGCCAGCAGCTTCGGAGGGACCTCCCAAGAGACCCAGTACTTC.

This clone was observed a few times. CDR3 sequence reads: CASSEQANTIYF. As DNA, the CDR3 is TGTGCCAGCAGTGAACAAGCTAACACCATATATTTT. The gene calls are TRBV2 and TRBJ1-3; D gene ambiguous. The CDR3 sequence is 12 residues long. Germline CDR1 is SNHLY and CDR2 is FYNNEI. V lost 2 bases and J 7 bases, leaving 6 bases between the germline ends.

The J gene is TRBJ2-1, the V gene TRBV5-1, with a weak D call TRBD2 (5 bases). This CDR3 has 15 amino acids. The germline V and J ends were trimmed by 1 base and 0 bases, with 8 bases remaining between them. Germline V gene data show CDR1 as SGHRS and CDR2 as YFSETQ. The CDR3 nucleotides are TGCGCCAGCAGCTTGTGGGGAGACTCCTACAATGAGCAGTTCTTC. It yields the protein CASSLWGDSYNEQFF.

This clone occurred once. The V and J genes are TRBV4-2 and TRBJ1-2, with D possibly being TRBD1 (5 bases). This CDR3 has 16 amino acids. V lost 2 bases and J 3 bases, leaving 16 bases between the germline ends. Germline CDR1 reads LGHNA; CDR2 reads YNFKEQ. For the CDR3, the DNA is TGTGCCAGCAGCCAAATCGAGGCAGGGATTGACTATGGCTACACCTTC. Translation gives CASSQIEAGIDYGYTF.

V is TRBV5-1 and J is TRBJ2-1; 7 nucleotides align to TRBD2. The germline gives CDR1 SGHRS, CDR2 YFSETQ. CDR3 length: 13 residues. The junction had 3 bases not matched to a gene; V was cut back by 5 bases and J by 4 bases. The CDR3 DNA is TGCGCCAGCAGGGAGGGAGGGTACAATGAGCAGTTCTTC. It translates to CASREGGYNEQFF.

This chain joins TRBV5-1 and TRBJ2-1; D is perhaps TRBD2 (5 bases). The CDR3 extends over 12 amino acids. The ends were cut back, 3 bases at V and 5 bases at J, with 6 bases in the middle. Per germline, CDR1 SGHRS and CDR2 YFSETQ. The chain's CDR3 is CASSWENNEQFF. The CDR3 DNA sequence: TGCGCCAGCAGCTGGGAGAACAATGAGCAGTTCTTC.

CDR3 amino acids: CASSSEPGQTTDTQYF. The CDR3 nucleotides read TGCGCCAGCAGCTCCGAACCCGGACAGACTACAGATACGCAGTATTTT. The chain combines TRBV5-1 with TRBJ2-3, with a tentative D call TRBD1 (6 bases). The CDR3 spans 16 residues. The germline CDR1 and CDR2 sequences are SGHRS and YFSETQ. The ends were cut back, 3 bases at V and 3 bases at J, with 17 bases in the middle. The entire variable domain, with the rest obtained from reference TRBV5-1 and TRBJ2-3, is as follows: KAGVTQTPRYLIKTRGQQVTLSCSPISGHRSVSWYQQTPGQGLQFLFEYFSETQRNKGNFPGRFSGRQFSNSRSEMNVSTLELGDSALYLCASSSEPGQTTDTQYFGPGTRLTVL.

The J gene is TRBJ1-6, the V gene TRBV5-1; D uncertain. This CDR3 has 12 amino acids. The germline V gene encodes CDR1 SGHRS and CDR2 YFSETQ. Trimming left V 4 bases short and J 10 bases short, with 9 bases between. The CDR3 sequence: CASSRGGSPLHF. CDR3 bases: TGCGCCAGCAGCCGCGGAGGGTCACCCCTCCACTTT. The whole variable domain, filled in from reference TRBV5-1 and TRBJ1-6, reads KAGVTQTPRYLIKTRGQQVTLSCSPISGHRSVSWYQQTPGQGLQFLFEYFSETQRNKGNFPGRFSGRQFSNSRSEMNVSTLELGDSALYLCASSRGGSPLHFGNGTRLTVT.